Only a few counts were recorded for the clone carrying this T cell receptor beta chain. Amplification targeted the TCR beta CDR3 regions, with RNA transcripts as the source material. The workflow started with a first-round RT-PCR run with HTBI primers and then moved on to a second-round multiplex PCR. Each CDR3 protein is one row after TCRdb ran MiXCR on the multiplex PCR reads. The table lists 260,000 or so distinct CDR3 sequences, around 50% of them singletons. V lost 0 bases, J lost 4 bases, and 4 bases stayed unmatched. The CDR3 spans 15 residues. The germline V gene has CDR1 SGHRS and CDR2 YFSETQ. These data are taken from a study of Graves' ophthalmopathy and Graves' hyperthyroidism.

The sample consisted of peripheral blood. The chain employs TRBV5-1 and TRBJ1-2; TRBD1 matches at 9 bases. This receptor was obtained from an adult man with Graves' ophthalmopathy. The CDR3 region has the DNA TGCGCCAGCAGCTTGGGGGGACAGGGCCTCTATGGCTACACCTTC. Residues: CASSLGGQGLYGYTF.